A selection of T cell receptor beta chains follows, all from one sample in a study of control samples from healthy donors and cancer patients. Clones were sequenced by immunoSEQ multiplex PCR, and TCRdb holds only the in-frame ones, with some missing. Here the sample spans tens of thousands of clones, more than 75% being singletons. The sample consisted of PBMCs. These receptors were collected from a woman in her forties or fifties with head and neck cancer. The CDR3 runs from the conserved cysteine through the conserved F or W. Each record gives: clone size, D gene, V gene, J gene, CDR3 protein, CDR3 DNA. A D gene is named only where the DNA matches it firmly. Only some rows state a clone size, as once, few, many or a class for expanded clones.

>NA|TRBD1|TRBV5-1|TRBJ2-2
CASSRDGTGRGELFF
TGCGCCAGCAGCCGAGATGGGACAGGGAGAGGGGAGCTGTTTTTT
>NA|NA|TRBV7-9|TRBJ1-1
CASSVSRDTEAFF
TGTGCCAGCAGCGTTAGCCGGGACACTGAAGCTTTCTTT
>NA|NA|TRBV18|TRBJ2-5
CASSPSASGGAYQETQYF
TGTGCCAGCTCACCTTCGGCATCTGGGGGGGCGTACCAAGAGACCCAGTACTTC
>NA|NA|TRBV2|TRBJ1-4
CASSGGRAFDEKLFF
TGTGCCAGCAGCGGAGGGCGGGCCTTTGATGAAAAACTGTTTTTT
>NA|NA|TRBV7-8|TRBJ1-4
CASSPWMGNSNEKLFF
TGTGCCAGCAGCCCATGGATGGGGAATTCTAATGAAAAACTGTTTTTT
>NA|TRBD1|TRBV6-6|TRBJ1-3
CASSSGQGNGNTIYF
TGTGCCAGCAGTTCGGGACAGGGCAATGGAAACACCATATATTTT
>NA|NA|TRBV9|TRBJ2-1
CASSVGGGPYNEQFF
TGTGCCAGCAGCGTAGGAGGGGGGCCCTACAATGAGCAGTTCTTC
>NA|NA|TRBV15|TRBJ2-3
CATSREKAATRDTQYF
TGTGCCACCAGCAGAGAGAAAGCGGCCACGAGGGATACGCAGTATTTT
>NA|NA|TRBV30|TRBJ1-5
CAWSAEAQGPQHF
TGTGCCTGGAGTGCCGAGGCCCAGGGTCCCCAGCATTTT
>NA|NA|TRBV27|TRBJ1-1
CASSFEARANTEAFF
TGTGCCAGCAGTTTCGAGGCCAGGGCGAACACTGAAGCTTTCTTT
>NA|TRBD1|TRBV7-2|TRBJ1-3
CASSPWTGARGNTIYF
TGTGCCAGCAGCCCCTGGACAGGGGCGAGGGGAAACACCATATATTTT
>NA|TRBD1|TRBV5-4|TRBJ2-5
CASSGRQGAVTQYF
TGTGCCAGCAGCGGAAGACAGGGGGCAGTGACCCAGTACTTC
>NA|NA|TRBV24-1|TRBJ2-7
CATSTGRAHEQYF
TGTGCCACCAGTACCGGCCGGGCCCACGAGCAGTACTTC
>NA|NA|TRBV5-6|TRBJ1-6
CASSFRGAGSYNSPLHF
TGTGCCAGCAGCTTTAGGGGGGCGGGCTCCTATAATTCACCCCTCCACTTT
>NA|NA|TRBV9|TRBJ1-1
CASSVAEVRNTEAFF
TGTGCCAGCAGCGTAGCTGAGGTTAGGAACACTGAAGCTTTCTTT
>NA|TRBD1|TRBV7-9|TRBJ1-1
CASSSRQGAGVNTEAFF
TGTGCCAGCAGCTCCCGACAGGGGGCGGGGGTGAACACTGAAGCTTTCTTT
>NA|TRBD1|TRBV28|TRBJ1-1
CANRGRGHVTEAFF
TGTGCCAACCGGGGCAGGGGGCATGTCACTGAAGCTTTCTTT
>NA|TRBD1|TRBV6-2/TRBV6-3|TRBJ1-1
CASSSRETGPNTEAFF
TGTGCCAGCAGCTCACGAGAGACAGGGCCGAACACTGAAGCTTTCTTT
>NA|NA|TRBV6-6|TRBJ2-2
CASSYPKLGGTGELFF
TGTGCCAGCAGTTACCCTAAGTTGGGGGGTACGGGGGAGCTGTTTTTT
>once|NA|TRBV6-4|TRBJ2-2
CASRRQTNTGELFF
TGTGCCAGCAGACGACAGACCAACACCGGGGAGCTGTTTTTT
>NA|NA|TRBV28|TRBJ1-1
CASRRRDREAFF
TGTGCCAGCAGGCGACGGGACCGGGAAGCTTTCTTT
>NA|NA|TRBV12-3/TRBV12-4|TRBJ1-5
CASSSHTQTPQHF
TGTGCCAGCAGCTCCCACACACAGACGCCCCAGCATTTT
>once|TRBD1|TRBV29-1|TRBJ2-3
CSVGLTGHTQYF
TGCAGCGTTGGCCTGACAGGGCATACGCAGTATTTT
>NA|TRBD2|TRBV5-1|TRBJ2-3
CASSPGLAGAPSTDTQYF
TGCGCCAGCAGCCCGGGACTAGCGGGGGCCCCTAGCACAGATACGCAGTATTTT
>few|TRBD1|TRBV7-8|TRBJ1-3
CASSLERRQGPAALHF
TGTGCCAGCAGCTTAGAGCGGAGACAGGGGCCCGCCGCTCTGCATTTT
>NA|NA|TRBV2|TRBJ1-5
CASSEARGYQPQHF
TGTGCCAGCAGTGAAGCAAGGGGATATCAGCCCCAGCATTTT
>NA|TRBD1|TRBV27|TRBJ1-1
CASSLEAGGYTEAFF
TGTGCCAGCAGTTTGGAGGCAGGGGGTTACACTGAAGCTTTCTTT
>NA|NA|TRBV11-2|TRBJ1-5
CASSLDLQGQPQHF
TGTGCCAGCAGCTTAGATCTTCAGGGACAGCCCCAGCATTTT
>NA|NA|TRBV30|TRBJ2-3
CAWSVLSTDTQYF
TGTGCCTGGAGTGTACTCTCGACAGATACGCAGTATTTT
>once|NA|TRBV28|TRBJ1-3
CASSSPGRTSGNTIYF
TGTGCCAGCAGTTCCCCAGGGAGAACCTCTGGAAACACCATATATTTT
>NA|NA|TRBV7-6|TRBJ2-3
CASSLGVGDTQYF
TGTGCCAGCAGCTTAGGGGTTGGAGATACGCAGTATTTT
>NA|NA|TRBV12-3/TRBV12-4|TRBJ1-1
CASSHRGGEAFF
TGTGCCAGCAGCCATCGAGGGGGTGAAGCTTTCTTT
>NA|NA|TRBV5-6|TRBJ1-2
CASSLGGGSSNYGYTF
TGTGCCAGCAGCTTAGGGGGAGGAAGTTCCAACTATGGCTACACCTTC
>NA|TRBD1|TRBV6-5|TRBJ2-7
CASSPQRGRYEQYF
TGTGCCAGCAGTCCCCAAAGGGGGCGATACGAGCAGTACTTC
>NA|NA|TRBV9|TRBJ2-3
CASSVGGGPATDTQYF
TGTGCCAGCAGCGTGGGAGGGGGTCCCGCGACAGATACGCAGTATTTT
>NA|NA|TRBV9|TRBJ2-1
CASSAGSLLYNEQFF
TGTGCCAGCAGCGCAGGTAGCCTTCTCTACAATGAGCAGTTCTTC
>NA|NA|TRBV9|TRBJ1-2
CASMGGLPYGYTF
TGTGCCAGCATGGGGGGACTGCCCTATGGCTACACCTTC
>once|NA|TRBV2|TRBJ1-5
CASSEGGQLTNQPQHF
TGTGCCAGCAGTGAGGGTGGTCAGCTCACCAATCAGCCCCAGCATTTT
>few|TRBD1|TRBV29-1|TRBJ1-1
CSVVGQAKEAFF
TGCAGCGTTGTAGGACAGGCTAAAGAAGCTTTCTTT
>once|NA|TRBV15|TRBJ1-3
CATREGSSGNTIYF
TGTGCCACCCGAGAGGGTTCCTCTGGAAACACCATATATTTT
>few|NA|TRBV11-2|TRBJ1-2
CASSLGTYGYTF
TGTGCCAGCAGCTTAGGCACCTATGGCTACACCTTC
>NA|TRBD2|TRBV5-1|TRBJ2-5
CASSSAISSGGVETQYF
TGCGCCAGCAGCTCCGCAATTTCTAGCGGGGGTGTAGAGACCCAGTACTTC
>once|NA|TRBV11-1|TRBJ1-1
CASSLGSGNTEAFF
TGTGCCAGCAGCTTAGGTTCTGGTAACACTGAAGCTTTCTTT
>NA|NA|TRBV6-2/TRBV6-3|TRBJ1-4
CASSPARVGEKLFF
TGTGCCAGCAGTCCAGCACGAGTCGGGGAAAAACTGTTTTTT
>NA|NA|TRBV6-5|TRBJ1-4
CASSYSNHGAREKLFF
TGTGCCAGCAGTTACTCGAATCATGGGGCGAGGGAAAAACTGTTTTTT
>NA|NA|TRBV6-5|TRBJ1-2
CASTLVYGYTF
TGTGCCAGCACCCTTGTCTATGGCTACACCTTC
>NA|NA|TRBV28|TRBJ2-2
CASSLWQGKSGRQYNTNTGELFF
TGTGCCAGCAGTTTGTGGCAGGGTAAATCGGGAAGACAATACAACACGAACACCGGGGAGCTGTTTTTT
>NA|NA|TRBV11-3|TRBJ1-6
CASSLRVGSPLHF
TGTGCCAGCAGCCTAAGGGTAGGATCACCCCTCCACTTT
>NA|NA|TRBV4-1|TRBJ1-6
CASSQDPGRPADSPLHF
TGCGCCAGCAGCCAGGATCCCGGGAGGCCGGCGGATTCACCCCTCCACTTT
>many|NA|TRBV18|TRBJ1-2
CASSPRKEHGYTF
TGTGCCAGCTCACCAAGGAAAGAGCATGGCTACACCTTC
>few|TRBD2|TRBV4-2|TRBJ2-4
CASSQDGFSGGAQKNIQYF
TGTGCCAGCAGCCAAGATGGTTTCAGCGGGGGGGCCCAAAAAAACATTCAGTACTTC
>NA|NA|TRBV6-5|TRBJ1-1
CASSSRDDTEAFF
TGTGCCAGCAGCTCCCGGGACGACACTGAAGCTTTCTTT
>NA|NA|TRBV6-4|TRBJ1-1
CASSASGNTEAFF
TGTGCCAGCAGTGCTTCGGGGAACACTGAAGCTTTCTTT